This paragraph reports one T cell receptor beta chain. What antigen it recognizes has not been identified. This may stem from a read error, because a much larger clone lies one nucleotide away. Reading the germline V gene gives CDR1 SGHTA and CDR2 FQGNSA. Measured from the cysteine to the phenylalanine, the CDR3 is 16 residues long. The only DNA kept is the CDR3, 48 bases in frame from the first base. This specimen belongs to a study of T cell repertoires in cytomegalovirus infection (dated by TCRdb to the late 2010s). Describing the broader study: Peptide stimulations targeted recently identified HLA-C-restricted CMV epitopes, whose presentation resists viral immunomodulation, together with well-studied HLA-B-restricted epitopes. The HLA type of each donor mattered for the analysis, because public TCR beta signatures pointed to carriage of CMV infection along with the matching HLA type. The paper's findings and limits, for the study overall: Carriers of CMV infection plus the relevant HLA type were discriminated by the cumulative frequency of public TCR beta family members in the study cohort and in an independent roughly 350-donor cohort. In the ex vivo response, HLA-C-restricted CMV-specific TCR beta clonotypes were dominant, and in two of eight donors the single most frequent clonotype came from this HLA-C-restricted group.

The instrument given in TCRdb is Illumina HiSeq 1500. Using fastp trimming at Q25 and MiXCR clonotype assembly, TCRdb reanalyzed the public sequencing data and kept in-frame beta chains. Rows matching on CDR3 protein sequence are summarized as one entry with the most common DNA and genes. This sample gives some 940,000 distinct CDR3 sequences in total; around 31% of them show up just once. The ten largest clones represent about 14% of the sample. What this sample's treatment or condition label stands for: in vitro stimulation with specific CMV peptide epitopes to enrich CMV-specific T cells. Recombination connected TRBV7-2 to TRBJ1-3, with TRBD1 perhaps the D gene, on 6 matching bases. The sample was cultured CD8+ T cells from PBMCs, taken from culture after CMV antigen stimulation. The receptor's source is a human donor in good health (CMV status not recorded). Some clones in this sample may be carry-over from other donors' samples. Here the CDR3 is given as CASSLEDGGSGNTMYF. At the DNA level, the sequence is TGTGCCAGCAGCTTAGAGGACGGGGGCTCTGGAAACACCATGTATTTT. Supplemented by the reference TRBV7-2 and TRBJ1-3 proteins around the CDR3, the complete variable domain is GAGVSQSPSNKVTEKGKDVELRCDPISGHTALYWYRQSLGQGLEFLIYFQGNSAPDKSGLPSDRFSAERTGGSVSTLTIQRTQQEDSAVYLCASSLEDGGSGNTMYFGEGSWLTVV.